This TCR beta chain was found in a study of blood T cell repertoires in COVID-19. V was shortened by 10 bases and J by 2 bases, with 15 bases between the two germline ends. The CDR3 covers 13 residues. CDR1 is LNHDA and CDR2 is SQIVND in the germline V gene (reference sequence). Assay used: immunoSEQ multiplex PCR; TCRdb lists only in-frame clones, some missing. Of approximately 270,000 clones detected, around 85% appear once; the ten largest clones hold approximately 1.9%. V and J are TRBV19 and TRBJ2-7, with D maybe TRBD1 (5 bases). Input material: PBMCs or T cells enriched from blood (not recorded which). The sequence was obtained from a woman aged 45-60 years who had recovered from COVID-19. The CDR3 DNA follows: TGTGCCACCTCCCGGGCAGGGACCTACGAGCAGTACTTC. Its translation is CATSRAGTYEQYF. The full variable domain, its missing parts supplied by reference TRBV19 and TRBJ2-7, is DGGITQSPKYLFRKEGQNVTLSCEQNLNHDAMYWYRQDPGQGLRLIYYSQIVNDFQKGDIAEGYSVSREKKESFPLTVTSAQKNPTAFYLCATSRAGTYEQYFGPGTRLTVT.